This TCR beta chain originates from a study of blood T cell repertoires in COVID-19. Repertoires were generated with immunoSEQ multiplex PCR, while TCRdb's copy carries only in-frame clones and drops some. The sample has some 200,000 clones; around 90% are singletons. This CDR3 is built from 12 residues. Deletions cut 4 bases from V and 4 bases from J, with 8 bases between. CDR1 is KGHSH, CDR2 LQKENI, per germline. Input material: peripheral blood. This TCR was sampled from a woman between 18 and 30 years old who had recovered from COVID-19. V usage is TRBV18 and J usage is TRBJ2-7; no clear D. CDR3 nucleotide sequence: TGTGCCAGCTCACTCGGGTTATACGAGCAGTACTTC. It encodes CASSLGLYEQYF.